Each of the 11 T cell receptor beta chains below was sequenced from the same sample in a study of patients and donors after allogeneic stem cell transplantation. TCRdb itself ran the RT-PCR reads through MiXCR, one entry per CDR3 protein. Among some 92,000 distinct CDR3 sequences listed, around 46% were seen once. The sequenced material came from blood, either unsorted or a sorted T cell fraction (not recorded which). The receptors here all came from a human donor who was either an allogeneic HSCT recipient or a stem cell or donor lymphocyte infusion donor (not recorded which). It is not recorded whose cells these are; they may come from a transplant donor.

This clonotype was detected only a few times. The chain combines TRBV4-2 with TRBJ1-1; D not certain. Looked up from germline, CDR1 is LGHNA and CDR2 is YNFKEQ. Trimming took off 1 base at V and 1 base at J, with 10 bases between the two ends. The CDR3 contains 15 residues. The CDR3 DNA sequence: TGTGCCAGCAGCCAAGTTGAAGGATGGAACACTGAAGCTTTCTTT. Translated, it gives CASSQVEGWNTEAFF.

The chain combines TRBV28 with TRBJ2-1, with TRBD1 as a possible D gene (6 bases). Per the germline V gene, CDR1 is MDHEN and CDR2 is SYDVKM. This CDR3 spans 15 amino acids. Deletions cut 4 bases from V and 6 bases from J, with 16 bases between. The CDR3 reads CASSSGHIRLNEQFF. The CDR3 coding sequence is TGTGCCAGCAGTTCGGGACACATCCGTCTCAATGAGCAGTTCTTC.

The CDR3 region is CASSFRLAGLYNEQFF. CDR3 bases: TGTGCCAGCAGCTTCCGACTAGCGGGGTTATACAATGAGCAGTTCTTC. The chain recombines TRBV7-2 with TRBJ2-1; 11 nucleotides match TRBD2. Germline V gene sequence: CDR1 SGHTA, CDR2 FQGNSA. Trimming took 3 bases from V and 4 from J; bases not matched to a gene: 5. This CDR3 comprises 16 residues.

The chain links TRBV29-1 to TRBJ1-1; TRBD1 agrees at 9 bases. Germline CDR1 reads SQVTM; CDR2 reads ANQGSEA. The length of the CDR3 is 14 residues. Unmatched junction bases numbered 16, after V lost 7 bases and J lost 10 bases. CDR3 coding DNA: TGCAGCGCCAACCCGGGACAGGGCGCCCTTCGAGCTTTCTTT. Translation gives CSANPGQGALRAFF.

There are a few counts of this clonotype. This sequence joins TRBV27 and TRBJ1-5; the D is unclear. Germline V gives CDR1 MNHEY, CDR2 SMNVEV (reference sequence). The CDR3 is made up of 16 amino acids. V shed 0 bases and J shed 3 bases, with 12 bases lying between them. The CDR3 region is CASSLSADGYNQPQHF. DNA of the CDR3: TGTGCCAGCAGTTTATCAGCGGACGGCTACAATCAGCCCCAGCATTTT.

The rearrangement uses TRBV20-1 and TRBJ1-1; D is ambiguous. From germline, CDR1 is DFQATT and CDR2 SNEGSKA (reference sequence). This CDR3 has 12 amino acids. Trimming removed 6 bases at V and 0 bases at J, with 8 bases between. This CDR3 reads CSAKDVNTEAFF. The CDR3 bases are TGCAGTGCCAAGGACGTGAACACTGAAGCTTTCTTT.

This clonotype was counted a single time. V gene TRBV6-2 or TRBV6-3 combines with J gene TRBJ2-1, with 7 bases identical to TRBD2. This CDR3 comprises 14 residues. V lost 5 bases to trimming and J lost 7 bases; unmatched junction nucleotides: 8. Germline V gene data show CDR1 as MNHEY and CDR2 as SVGEGT. The CDR3 loop reads CASSSVGGGNEQFF. CDR3 DNA: TGTGCCAGCAGTAGCGTTGGGGGGGGTAATGAGCAGTTCTTC.

This chain connects TRBV6-5 to TRBJ2-7; tentatively, D is TRBD1 (5 bases). Germline CDR1 and CDR2: MNHEY and SVGAGI. V was clipped by 0 bases and J by 2 bases, with 8 bases between them. This CDR3 spans 14 amino acids. The CDR3 DNA follows: TGTGCCAGCAGTTACTCGTACAGGACCTACGAGCAGTACTTC. Translated, it gives CASSYSYRTYEQYF.

The J gene is TRBJ2-3, the V gene TRBV27; TRBD2 matches 8 bases. This CDR3 region has 12 residues. V shed 5 bases and J 9 bases; nucleotides not matched to a gene: 4. Germline CDR1 MNHEY, CDR2 SMNVEV (reference sequence). CDR3 nucleotides: TGTGCCAGCAGTCCTTTAGCGGGGACGCAGTATTTT. This sequence encodes CASSPLAGTQYF.

This clonotype was seen more than once but under ten times. The CDR3 bases are TGTGCCAGCAGCGCCGACAGGGACTATGGCTACACCTTC. Translated: CASSADRDYGYTF. This sequence joins TRBV7-2 and TRBJ1-2; 7 positions agree with TRBD1. V dropped 5 bases and J dropped 3; count of bases not matched to a gene: 3. The CDR3 contains 13 residues. CDR1 and CDR2 (germline): SGHTA, FQGNSA.

The V call is TRBV20-1, the J call TRBJ1-1; no clear D gene. V was cut by 4 bases and J by 0 bases, with 9 bases left in between. CDR3 length: 13 residues. Germline loops: CDR1 DFQATT, CDR2 SNEGSKA (reference sequence). The CDR3 here is CSAKFIMNTEAFF. DNA of the CDR3: TGCAGTGCTAAATTTATTATGAACACTGAAGCTTTCTTT.